These 22 T cell receptor beta chains were sequenced from one sample in a study of Ad26.COV2.S vaccination and SARS-CoV-2 variants. The repertoire was sequenced with immunoSEQ multiplex PCR; TCRdb's copy has only in-frame clones and lacks some. The table lists approximately 300,000 clones, 85% of them singletons. Treatment of the sample: roughly 20 received Ad26.COV2.S at low or high dose, single or two shots; about 5 received placebo; per-sample allocation not given. On day 63 after the first injection, vaccine and placebo recipients gave samples. The sample was peripheral blood, taken in a trial of Ad26.COV2.S vaccine versus placebo. The receptors come from a person aged 18 to 65 who received the Ad26.COV2.S COVID-19 vaccine or a placebo.

The chain combines TRBV19 with TRBJ2-7, with no clear D. Trimming shortened V by 3 bases and J by 2 bases, and 14 bases separated the two germline ends. Germline lookup yields CDR1 LNHDA and CDR2 SQIVND (reference sequence). This CDR3 spans 15 amino acids. This CDR3 is CASSITRARAYEQYF. CDR3 DNA sequence: TGTGCCAGTAGTATTACCCGCGCCAGAGCCTACGAGCAGTACTTC.

The CDR3 DNA follows: TGTGCCAGCAGCCGGACGCTCCGATCGGGTGGCTACACCTTC. It specifies CASSRTLRSGGYTF. The chain links TRBV3-1 (or the pseudogene TRBV3-2) to TRBJ1-2; D not certain. V dropped 4 bases and J dropped 7 bases, with 16 bases sitting between them. The CDR3 sequence is 14 residues long. Germline assignment: CDR1 LGHDT and CDR2 YNNKEL (reference sequence).

This chain links TRBV30 with TRBJ2-2; D gene uncertain. The V end was cut by 3 bases, the J end by 7 bases, with 6 bases between. The V gene's germline CDR1 is GTSNPN and CDR2 SVGIG (reference sequence). CDR3 length: 11 amino acids. CDR3 bases: TGTGCCTGGAGCGGTAGCGGGGAGCTGTTTTTT. Translation: CAWSGSGELFF.

This chain connects TRBV18 to TRBJ2-7; the match to TRBD1 covers 9 bases. Losses at the gene ends were 5 bases for V and 3 bases for J; bases not matched to a gene: 8. The CDR3 is 15 residues long. The germline gives CDR1 KGHSH, CDR2 LQKENI. The CDR3 loop is CASSNLTGGYYEQYF. The CDR3 nucleotides are TGTGCCAGCTCAAACCTGACAGGGGGTTACTACGAGCAGTACTTC. Drawing the rest from reference TRBV18 and TRBJ2-7, the complete variable domain is NAGVMQNPRHLVRRRGQEARLRCSPMKGHSHVYWYRQLPEEGLKFMVYLQKENIIDESGMPKERFSAEFPKEGPSILRIQQVVRGDSAAYFCASSNLTGGYYEQYFGPGTRLTVT.

This sequence joins TRBV27 and TRBJ2-1, with TRBD2 matching 10 bases. The CDR3 totals 15 residues. With V trimmed by 6 bases and J by 3 bases, 5 bases remained unmatched. CDR1 is MNHEY and CDR2 is SMNVEV in the germline V gene (reference sequence). The CDR3 DNA reads as TGTGCCAGCAGGGCCGGGACTAGCGTCTACAATGAGCAGTTCTTC. Translation gives CASRAGTSVYNEQFF.

The chain uses TRBV28 and TRBJ2-3; the D is unclear. CDR3 length: 12 residues. V was clipped by 2 bases and J by 6 bases, with 6 bases between them. In germline, CDR1 is MDHEN, CDR2 SYDVKM. CDR3 sequence: CASSLMWDTQYF. The CDR3 coding sequence is TGTGCCAGCAGTTTAATGTGGGATACGCAGTATTTT.

The chain couples TRBV3-1 (or the pseudogene TRBV3-2) to TRBJ1-1; no firm D call. V was trimmed by 1 base and J by 4 bases, leaving 10 bases between them. The CDR3 sequence is 14 residues long. Germline lookup yields CDR1 LGHDT and CDR2 YNNKEL (reference sequence). The chain's CDR3 is CASSQGIAGTEAFF. The CDR3, as DNA: TGTGCCAGCAGCCAAGGAATTGCAGGCACTGAAGCTTTCTTT.

J is TRBJ1-5 and V is TRBV20-1; the D is unclear. V lost 3 bases to trimming and J lost 0 bases, with 9 bases between them. CDR3 length equals 14 residues. Per the germline V gene, CDR1 is DFQATT and CDR2 is SNEGSKA (reference sequence). This chain's CDR3 is CSASSGYSNQPQHF. The CDR3 coding sequence is TGCAGTGCTAGTTCCGGTTATAGCAATCAGCCCCAGCATTTT.

The chain combines TRBV19 with TRBJ2-4; D might be TRBD1 (6 bases). Trimming cost V 0 bases and J 0 bases, with 15 bases left between them. Germline V gene data show CDR1 as LNHDA and CDR2 as SQIVND (reference sequence). The CDR3 has 18 residues. Written as DNA, the CDR3 is TGTGCCAGTAGTATAGAAGCAAGAGGGGGAATAGCCAAAAACATTCAGTACTTC. This translates into CASSIEARGGIAKNIQYF.

The V gene is TRBV5-1, the J gene TRBJ2-7; D gene unclear. V was cut by 2 bases and J by 4 bases, with 4 bases left in between. The CDR3 contains 11 residues. Germline V gives CDR1 SGHRS, CDR2 YFSETQ. The CDR3 sequence: CASSFQYEQYF. The CDR3 nucleotides are TGCGCCAGCAGCTTCCAATACGAGCAGTACTTC.

In regard to this clone: This same CDR3 is encoded by further DNA sequences in the sample. The chain recombines TRBV6-5 with TRBJ1-1, with D hard to call. The germline V and J ends were trimmed by 3 bases and 1 base, with 6 bases remaining between them. Germline CDR1 is MNHEY and CDR2 is SVGAGI. This CDR3 is built from 13 residues. CDR3 in DNA: TGTGCCAGCAGTTATAAACAGAACACTGAAGCTTTCTTT. Protein product: CASSYKQNTEAFF.

The chain is built from TRBV6-5 and TRBJ2-5; D may match TRBD1 or TRBD2 (5 bases each). The V end was cut by 2 bases, the J end by 2 bases, with 12 bases between. Germline lookup yields CDR1 MNHEY and CDR2 SVGAGI. This CDR3 is 15 amino acids long. CDR3 bases: TGTGCCAGCAGTTACGCCGGGGCAGGACAAGAGACCCAGTACTTC. Protein sequence: CASSYAGAGQETQYF.

The V gene is TRBV9, the J gene TRBJ2-3, with 9 bases aligning to TRBD2. J gave up 5 bases and V 4 bases, and 11 bases lay outside the gene matches. The germline CDR1 and CDR2 sequences are SGDLS and YYNGEE. This CDR3 has 16 amino acids. The CDR3 nucleotides read TGTGCCAGCAGCCCCCGGATAGTAGCGGGGGTAGATACGCAGTATTTT. This encodes CASSPRIVAGVDTQYF.

This chain uses TRBV5-1 with TRBJ1-6, with 7 bases that match TRBD1. This CDR3 is built from 16 residues. V trimming: 0 bases; J trimming: 6 bases; junction bases outside the gene matches: 6. Per the germline V gene, CDR1 is SGHRS and CDR2 is YFSETQ. CDR3 protein: CASSLDRGSRNSPLHF. The CDR3 DNA reads TGCGCCAGCAGCTTGGACAGGGGAAGTCGTAATTCACCCCTCCACTTT.

The rearrangement links TRBV9 to TRBJ1-6; no firm D call. The germline CDR1 and CDR2 sequences are SGDLS and YYNGEE. V lost 4 bases and J lost 9, with 17 bases in between. The CDR3 has 15 residues. The CDR3 is CASSPRHIEGSPLHF. The CDR3 coding sequence is TGTGCCAGCAGCCCCCGGCATATTGAGGGTTCACCCCTCCACTTT.

V gene TRBV7-6 combines with J gene TRBJ2-1; D possibly matches TRBD1 or TRBD2 (6 bases each). Between the trimmed V and J ends, which lost 4 bases and 4 bases, there was a span of 11 bases. The CDR3 has 14 residues. Germline assignment: CDR1 SGHVS and CDR2 FNYEAQ. The DNA of the CDR3 is TGTGCCAGCAGCTGGCAGGGGACTTACAATGAGCAGTTCTTC. This sequence encodes CASSWQGTYNEQFF.

This chain uses TRBV7-9 with TRBJ1-6; D unresolved. V was clipped by 1 base and J by 2 bases, with 3 bases between them. Germline CDR1 reads SEHNR; CDR2 reads FQNEAQ (reference sequence). CDR3 length: 14 residues. In DNA form, the CDR3 reads TGTGCCAGCAGCTTAGGGACCTATAATTCACCCCTCCACTTT. This translates into CASSLGTYNSPLHF.

The chain has TRBV7-2 and TRBJ1-2; 7 bases match TRBD1. V shed 5 bases and J 2 bases; nucleotides not matched to a gene: 5. The CDR3 extends over 14 amino acids. Germline CDR1 is SGHTA and CDR2 is FQGNSA. CDR3 in DNA: TGTGCCAGCAGCCTCCTGGGACAGAACTATGGCTACACCTTC. As protein: CASSLLGQNYGYTF.

In regard to this clone: One end of the junction varies from germline; a read error may be responsible. This chain joins TRBV6-5 and TRBJ2-3, with TRBD1 as a possible D gene (5 bases). The CDR3 has 14 amino acids. Per the germline V gene, CDR1 is MNHEY and CDR2 is SVGAGI. The CDR3 nucleotides are TGTGCCAGCAGTACCGTATGGGGCACGGATACGCAGTATTTT. Amino acids: CASSTVWGTDTQYF.

The CDR3 loop is CASSTGTGSGNQPQHF. For the CDR3, the DNA is TGTGCCAGCAGCACCGGGACAGGGAGTGGCAATCAGCCCCAGCATTTT. J is TRBJ1-5 and V is TRBV9; TRBD1 agrees at 9 bases. Germline V gene sequence: CDR1 SGDLS, CDR2 YYNGEE. The CDR3 extends over 16 amino acids. V dropped 4 bases and J dropped 2; count of bases not matched to a gene: 7.

The CDR3 DNA follows: TGTGCCAGCAGTTCCCGGGACAGGGTTCACGCTTTCTTT. Encoded protein: CASSSRDRVHAFF. The rearrangement uses TRBV27 and TRBJ1-1, with 9 nucleotides matching TRBD1. Per germline, CDR1 MNHEY and CDR2 SMNVEV (reference sequence). The junction had 8 bases not matched to a gene; V was cut back by 4 bases and J by 11 bases. The CDR3 sequence is 13 residues long.

This rearrangement joins TRBV5-1 to TRBJ2-5, with 10 bases that match TRBD1. V trimming: 4 bases; J trimming: 5 bases; junction bases outside the gene matches: 5. Germline-derived CDR1 and CDR2 are SGHRS and YFSETQ. This CDR3 spans 14 amino acids. For the CDR3, the DNA is TGCGCCAGCAGCCTGGACAGGGGGGGCGAGACCCAGTACTTC. Translating it yields CASSLDRGGETQYF.